The next 6 T cell receptor beta chains were all read from a single sample in a study of shared clonotypes between healthy human individuals. Using immunoSEQ multiplex PCR, the repertoire was profiled, and TCRdb retains in-frame clones only, with some absent. This table has under 600,000 clones, roughly four fifths appearing once. Sequenced: PBMCs. The receptor source for this set is a middle-aged woman in good health. Some clones in this sample may be carry-over from other donors' samples.

This clone has just one count. This chain connects TRBV5-1 to TRBJ1-2, with TRBD1 as a possible D gene (5 bases). The V and J ends lost 0 bases and 2 bases respectively, with 14 bases between them. The germline gives CDR1 SGHRS, CDR2 YFSETQ. The CDR3 totals 16 residues. The DNA of the CDR3 is TGCGCCAGCAGCTTGGGGGGCGGAGAAAAGAACTATGGCTACACCTTC. This encodes CASSLGGGEKNYGYTF.

A word on this clone: The same CDR3 also results from other DNA sequences found in this sample. The J gene is TRBJ2-7, the V gene TRBV29-1, with D tentatively TRBD1 (6 bases). This CDR3 spans 12 amino acids. The V end lost 7 bases, the J end lost 3 bases, and 13 bases lay between the germline ends. Germline assignment: CDR1 SQVTM and CDR2 ANQGSEA. The CDR3 sequence is CSGLTGSYEQYF. The CDR3 bases are TGCAGCGGACTTACAGGGAGCTACGAGCAGTACTTC.

V gene TRBV10-1 combines with J gene TRBJ2-5; D is unresolved. CDR1 is WNHNN, CDR2 SYGVQD, per germline (reference sequence). The V end was cut by 0 bases, the J end by 2 bases, with 4 bases between. The CDR3 has 13 residues. The CDR3 spells CASSESLQETQYF. DNA for the CDR3: TGCGCCAGCAGTGAGTCGCTTCAAGAGACCCAGTACTTC.

V is TRBV5-4 and J is TRBJ2-7; 7 bases align to TRBD1. This CDR3 spans 13 amino acids. After removal of 3 bases from V and 5 bases from J, the junction contained 5 bases not matched to a gene. Germline loops: CDR1 SGHNT, CDR2 YYREEE (reference sequence). The CDR3 reads CASSWGQTHEQYF. CDR3 coding DNA: TGTGCCAGCAGCTGGGGACAGACCCACGAGCAGTACTTC.

The genes are TRBV30 and TRBJ2-6; D is ambiguous. The CDR3 spans 13 residues. The V end lost 8 bases, the J end lost 4 bases, and 12 bases lay between the germline ends. In germline, CDR1 is GTSNPN, CDR2 SVGIG (reference sequence). CDR3 nucleotide sequence: TGTGCCAGGTTACTGCGGGGGGCCAACGTCCTGACTTTC. Residues: CARLLRGANVLTF.

The CDR3 reads CASHPGLAGTEQFF. The DNA for the CDR3 is TGTGCCAGCCACCCCGGACTAGCGGGAACAGAGCAGTTCTTC. The chain carries TRBV27 and TRBJ2-1, with 12 positions matching TRBD2. With V trimmed by 8 bases and J by 10 bases, 9 bases remained unmatched. This CDR3 comprises 14 residues. Looked up from germline, CDR1 is MNHEY and CDR2 is SMNVEV (reference sequence).